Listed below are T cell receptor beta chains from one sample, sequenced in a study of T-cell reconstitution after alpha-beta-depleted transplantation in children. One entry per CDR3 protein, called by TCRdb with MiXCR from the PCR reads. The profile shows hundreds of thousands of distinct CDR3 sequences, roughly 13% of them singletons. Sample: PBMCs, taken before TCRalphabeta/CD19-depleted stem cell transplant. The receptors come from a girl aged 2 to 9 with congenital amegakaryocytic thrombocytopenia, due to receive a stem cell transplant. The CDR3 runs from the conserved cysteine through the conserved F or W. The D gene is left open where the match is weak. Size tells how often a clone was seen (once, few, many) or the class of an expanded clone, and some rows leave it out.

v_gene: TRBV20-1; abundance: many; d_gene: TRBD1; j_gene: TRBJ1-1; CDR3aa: CSASPQGAEAFF; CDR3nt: TGCAGTGCTTCGCCTCAGGGGGCTGAAGCTTTCTTT
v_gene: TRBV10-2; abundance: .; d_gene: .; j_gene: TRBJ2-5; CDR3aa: CASSESGTQQYF; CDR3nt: TGCGCCAGCAGTGAGTCCGGGACTCAACAGTACTTC
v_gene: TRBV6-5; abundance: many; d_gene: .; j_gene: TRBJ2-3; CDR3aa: CASSWETRADTQYF; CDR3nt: TGTGCCAGCAGTTGGGAGACTAGGGCAGATACGCAGTATTTT
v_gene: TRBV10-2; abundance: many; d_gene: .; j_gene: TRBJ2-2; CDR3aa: CASSEVARENTGELFF; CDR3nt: TGCGCCAGCAGTGAGGTGGCGCGGGAGAACACCGGGGAGCTGTTTTTT
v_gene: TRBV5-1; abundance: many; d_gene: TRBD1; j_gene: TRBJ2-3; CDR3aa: CASNPDRADTQYF; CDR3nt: TGCGCCAGCAACCCGGACAGGGCGGATACGCAGTATTTT
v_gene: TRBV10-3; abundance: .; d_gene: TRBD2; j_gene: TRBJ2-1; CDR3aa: CAIQLAGRANEQFF; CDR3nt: TGTGCCATCCAGCTCGCCGGGAGGGCGAATGAGCAGTTCTTC
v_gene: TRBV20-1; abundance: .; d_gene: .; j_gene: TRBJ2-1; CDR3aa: CSAAPEYEQFF; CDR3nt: TGCAGTGCTGCCCCTGAATATGAGCAGTTCTTC
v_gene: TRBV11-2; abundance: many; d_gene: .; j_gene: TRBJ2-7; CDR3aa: CAIAPSRQYF; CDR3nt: TGTGCCATCGCACCCTCTCGGCAGTACTTC
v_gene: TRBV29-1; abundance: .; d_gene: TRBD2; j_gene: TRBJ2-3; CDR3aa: CSVAGGAGGPSGRSGDTQYF; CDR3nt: TGCAGCGTTGCCGGAGGGGCCGGGGGTCCTAGCGGGAGATCGGGAGATACGCAGTATTTT
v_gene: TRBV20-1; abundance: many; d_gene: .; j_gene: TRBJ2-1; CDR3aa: CSARRGHRDEQFF; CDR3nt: TGCAGTGCCCGGCGGGGGCATCGCGATGAGCAGTTCTTC
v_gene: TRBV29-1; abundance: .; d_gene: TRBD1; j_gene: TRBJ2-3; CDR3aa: CSVATGGAGDTQYF; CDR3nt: TGCAGCGTAGCAACAGGGGGCGCGGGAGATACGCAGTATTTT
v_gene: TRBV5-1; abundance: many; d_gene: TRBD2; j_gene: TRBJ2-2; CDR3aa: CASSRLAGVGTGELFF; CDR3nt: TGCGCCAGCAGTCGGCTAGCGGGAGTGGGCACCGGGGAGCTGTTTTTT
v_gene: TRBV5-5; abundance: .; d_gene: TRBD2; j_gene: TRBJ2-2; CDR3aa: CASKLAGGRLVTGELFF; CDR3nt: TGTGCCAGCAAACTAGCGGGAGGCAGACTAGTTACCGGGGAGCTGTTTTTT
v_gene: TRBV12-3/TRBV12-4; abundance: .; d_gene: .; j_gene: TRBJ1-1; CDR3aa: CASSMSGRTYTEAFF; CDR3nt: TGTGCCAGCAGCATGTCCGGGAGGACTTACACTGAAGCTTTCTTT
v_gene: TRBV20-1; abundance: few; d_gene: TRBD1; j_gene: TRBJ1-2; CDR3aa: CSARASGQGHGYTF; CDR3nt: TGCAGTGCTAGAGCCTCTGGACAGGGTCATGGCTACACCTTC
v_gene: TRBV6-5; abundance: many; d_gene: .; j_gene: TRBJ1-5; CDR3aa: CASSYGVDSNQPQHF; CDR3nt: TGTGCCAGCAGTTATGGGGTAGACAGCAATCAGCCCCAGCATTTT
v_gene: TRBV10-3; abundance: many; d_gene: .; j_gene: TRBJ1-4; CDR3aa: CAISEAGGLTNEKLFF; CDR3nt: TGTGCCATCAGTGAGGCCGGGGGACTGACTAATGAAAAACTGTTTTTT
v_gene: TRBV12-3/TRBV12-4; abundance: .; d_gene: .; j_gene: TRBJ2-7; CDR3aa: CASSWVSYEQYF; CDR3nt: TGTGCCAGCAGTTGGGTCTCCTACGAGCAGTACTTC
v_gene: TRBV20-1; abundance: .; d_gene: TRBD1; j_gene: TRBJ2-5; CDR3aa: CSAEGTGQETQYF; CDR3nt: TGCAGTGCGGAAGGGACAGGGCAAGAGACCCAGTACTTC
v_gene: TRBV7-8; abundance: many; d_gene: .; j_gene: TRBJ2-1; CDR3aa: CASSLGLIGRSYNEQFF; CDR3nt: TGTGCCAGCAGCTTAGGGTTAATAGGACGCTCCTACAATGAGCAGTTCTTC
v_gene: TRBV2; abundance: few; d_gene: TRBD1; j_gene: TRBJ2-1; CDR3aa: CASEGGVEQFF; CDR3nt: TGTGCCAGCGAAGGGGGCGTTGAGCAGTTCTTC
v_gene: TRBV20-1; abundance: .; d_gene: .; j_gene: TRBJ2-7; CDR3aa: CCARERSGNPRAYEQYF; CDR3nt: TGCTGTGCTAGAGAGCGCTCCGGGAACCCGAGGGCCTACGAGCAGTACTTC
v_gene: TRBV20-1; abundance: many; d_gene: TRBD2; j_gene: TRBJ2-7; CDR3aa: CSASPLEREAYEQYF; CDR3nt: TGCAGTGCTAGCCCCCTCGAGCGGGAGGCCTACGAGCAGTACTTC
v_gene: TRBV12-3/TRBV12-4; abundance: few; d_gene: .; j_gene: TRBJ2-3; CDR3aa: CASGRPGADTQYF; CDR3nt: TGTGCCAGCGGCCGGCCTGGGGCAGATACGCAGTATTTT
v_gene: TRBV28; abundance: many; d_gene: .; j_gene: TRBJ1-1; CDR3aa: CASILQSMNTEAFF; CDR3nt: TGTGCCAGCATTCTACAGAGCATGAACACTGAAGCTTTCTTT
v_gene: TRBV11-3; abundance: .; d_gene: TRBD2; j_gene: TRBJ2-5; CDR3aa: CASSLLGVHLGEGGPEETQYF; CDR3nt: TGTGCCAGCAGCTTACTGGGTGTACACCTTGGGGAGGGAGGCCCTGAAGAGACCCAGTACTTC
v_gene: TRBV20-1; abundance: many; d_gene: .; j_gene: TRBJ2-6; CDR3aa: CSAKVLHPGGANVLTF; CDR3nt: TGCAGTGCTAAGGTCCTCCATCCTGGCGGGGCCAACGTCCTGACTTTC
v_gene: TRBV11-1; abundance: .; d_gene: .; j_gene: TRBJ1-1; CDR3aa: CASSPPIPEAFF; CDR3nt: TGTGCCAGCAGCCCGCCGATCCCTGAAGCTTTCTTT
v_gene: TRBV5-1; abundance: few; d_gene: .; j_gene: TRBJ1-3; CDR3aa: CASSLDGKDGNTIYF; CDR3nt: TGCGCCAGCAGCTTGGATGGCAAAGACGGAAACACCATATATTTT
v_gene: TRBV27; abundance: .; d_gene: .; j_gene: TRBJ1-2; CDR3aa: CASSLNGQGYTF; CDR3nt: TGTGCCAGCAGTTTAAATGGACAGGGCTACACCTTC
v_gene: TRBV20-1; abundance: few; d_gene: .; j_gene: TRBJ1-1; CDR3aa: CSAFQQSTNFEAFF; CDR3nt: TGCAGTGCATTCCAACAGTCGACCAACTTTGAAGCTTTCTTT
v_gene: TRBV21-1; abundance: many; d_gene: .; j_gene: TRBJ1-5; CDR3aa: CASSKATGPPYSNQPQHF; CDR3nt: TGTGCCAGCAGCAAGGCGACAGGGCCGCCTTATAGCAATCAGCCCCAGCATTTT
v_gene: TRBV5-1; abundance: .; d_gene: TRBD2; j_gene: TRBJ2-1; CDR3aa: CASSFLAGISADNEQFF; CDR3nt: TGCGCCAGCAGCTTTCTAGCGGGAATTTCGGCGGACAATGAGCAGTTCTTC
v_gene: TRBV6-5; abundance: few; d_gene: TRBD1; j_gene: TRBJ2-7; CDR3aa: CASSYLDRDEQYF; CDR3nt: TGTGCCAGCAGTTACCTCGACAGGGACGAGCAGTACTTC
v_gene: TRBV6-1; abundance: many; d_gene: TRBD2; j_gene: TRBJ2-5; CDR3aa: CASSEERLARKETQYF; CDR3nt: TGTGCCAGCAGTGAAGAGCGACTAGCGAGAAAAGAGACCCAGTACTTC
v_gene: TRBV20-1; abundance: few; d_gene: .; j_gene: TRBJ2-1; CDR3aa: CSAPKASREQFF; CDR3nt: TGCAGTGCCCCGAAGGCTAGCCGTGAGCAGTTCTTC
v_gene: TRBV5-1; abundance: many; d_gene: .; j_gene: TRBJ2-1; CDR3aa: CASSYPYINEQFF; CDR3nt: TGCGCCAGCAGTTACCCGTATATCAATGAGCAGTTCTTC
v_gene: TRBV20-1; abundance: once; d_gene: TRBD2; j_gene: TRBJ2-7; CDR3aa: CSAGGGVAGTYEQYF; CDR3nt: TGCAGTGCTGGGGGGGGGGTAGCGGGAACCTACGAGCAGTACTTC
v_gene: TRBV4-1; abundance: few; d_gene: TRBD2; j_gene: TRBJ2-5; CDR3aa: CASSQDRTSGSLTETQYF; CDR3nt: TGCGCCAGCAGCCAAGATCGGACTAGCGGGAGTTTGACGGAGACCCAGTACTTC
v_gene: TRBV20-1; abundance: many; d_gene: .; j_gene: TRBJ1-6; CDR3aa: CSARRSSYNSPLHF; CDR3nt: TGCAGTGCTCGCCGGAGCTCCTATAATTCACCCCTCCACTTT
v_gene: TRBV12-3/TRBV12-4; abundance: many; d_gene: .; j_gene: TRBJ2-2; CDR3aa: CASSPRPVTGELFF; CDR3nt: TGTGCCAGCAGTCCCAGACCGGTCACCGGGGAGCTGTTTTTT
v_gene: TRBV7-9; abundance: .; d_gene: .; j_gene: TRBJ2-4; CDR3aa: CASSSDQRANIQYF; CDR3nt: TGTGCCAGCAGCTCCGATCAGCGGGCCAACATTCAGTACTTC
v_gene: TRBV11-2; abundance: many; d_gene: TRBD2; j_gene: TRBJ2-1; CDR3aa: CASRNSGLAGYDNEQFF; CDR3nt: TGTGCCAGCAGAAATTCGGGACTAGCGGGATACGACAATGAGCAGTTCTTC
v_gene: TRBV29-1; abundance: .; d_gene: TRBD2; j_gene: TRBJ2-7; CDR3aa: CSVESSGDPYEQYF; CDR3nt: TGCAGCGTTGAGTCTAGCGGAGACCCCTACGAGCAGTACTTC
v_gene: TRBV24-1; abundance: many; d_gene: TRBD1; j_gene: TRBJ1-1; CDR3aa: CATRTGKNTEAFF; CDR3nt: TGTGCCACCCGGACAGGGAAGAACACTGAAGCTTTCTTT
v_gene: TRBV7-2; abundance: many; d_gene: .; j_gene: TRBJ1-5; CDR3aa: CASSLGGPGYQPQHF; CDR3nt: TGTGCCAGCAGCTTAGGGGGCCCAGGCTATCAGCCCCAGCATTTT
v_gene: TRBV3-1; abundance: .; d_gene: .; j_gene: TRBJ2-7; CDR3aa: CAAARGNEQYF; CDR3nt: TGTGCCGCGGCCCGGGGGAACGAGCAGTACTTC
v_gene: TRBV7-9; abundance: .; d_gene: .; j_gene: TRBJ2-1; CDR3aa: CASSLVPRRNEQFF; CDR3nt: TGTGCCAGCAGCTTAGTCCCTAGAAGAAATGAGCAGTTCTTC
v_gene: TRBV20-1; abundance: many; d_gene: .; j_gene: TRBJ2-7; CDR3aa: CSARTRISYEQYF; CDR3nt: TGCAGTGCTAGAACCCGGATCTCCTACGAGCAGTACTTC